The source of this TCR beta chain is a study of beta chain features in type 1 diabetes. At the level of the study: Taken together, all samples contributed approximately 110 million examined sorted cells.

V lost 10 bases and J lost 8, with 18 bases in between. The CDR3 extends over 13 amino acids. The germline CDR1 and CDR2 sequences are MNHEY and SVGAGI. About this clone itself: Its cognate antigen is unknown.

Isolated RNA was reverse transcribed in full, so expressed TCRB transcripts were sequenced. Using immunoSEQ multiplex PCR, the repertoire was profiled, and TCRdb retains in-frame clones only, with some absent. The sample has over 650,000 clones; 11% to 15% are singletons. Study-wide results and limits: Shorter TCRB CDR3s, moderately but significantly so, marked every one of the four CD4+ subsets in Type 1 diabetes patients. Amplification by PCR could prefer shorter templates, with the same effect in patients and controls.

This sequence joins TRBV6-5 and TRBJ2-1; D gene ambiguous. The clonotype originates from a man younger than 35 with type 1 diabetes. Specimen: naive CD4+ T cells from blood. The CDR3 is CAISLRPEDEQFF. DNA for the CDR3: TGTGCCATCAGCCTCCGCCCCGAAGATGAGCAGTTCTTC.